This TCR beta chain was obtained from a study of beta chain features in type 1 diabetes. Concerning this clone: Its matching antigen is unknown.

Study-level results: The question left open here concerned HLA type influencing TCRB rearrangement. Comparison showed that naive, central memory and Treg TCRB repertoires appeared more similar among patients than among healthy donors. Significant though moderate, a shortening of TCRB CDR3s appeared in all four CD4+ subsets of Type 1 diabetes patients. Sequencing the cDNA could make cells with high TCR expression show up more than they should.

TCRB transcripts that were expressed got sequenced, as all of the isolated RNA had been reverse transcribed. Sequencing used immunoSEQ multiplex PCR; TCRdb keeps in-frame clones, though not all of them. Of about 170,000 clones in the sample, less than 9.5% were seen once. The sample consisted of central memory CD4+ T cells from blood. This TCR came from a woman aged 40 to 55 with type 1 diabetes.

The DNA for the CDR3 is TGTGCCAGCCAGGGGGCTGCCGTCTACAATGAGCAGTTCTTC. Residues: CASQGAAVYNEQFF. This rearrangement joins TRBV7-9 to TRBJ2-1; the match to TRBD1 covers 8 bases. Trimming cost V 8 bases and J 3 bases; bases outside gene matches: 6. The CDR3 consists of 14 residues. Germline values: CDR1 SEHNR, CDR2 FQNEAQ (reference sequence).